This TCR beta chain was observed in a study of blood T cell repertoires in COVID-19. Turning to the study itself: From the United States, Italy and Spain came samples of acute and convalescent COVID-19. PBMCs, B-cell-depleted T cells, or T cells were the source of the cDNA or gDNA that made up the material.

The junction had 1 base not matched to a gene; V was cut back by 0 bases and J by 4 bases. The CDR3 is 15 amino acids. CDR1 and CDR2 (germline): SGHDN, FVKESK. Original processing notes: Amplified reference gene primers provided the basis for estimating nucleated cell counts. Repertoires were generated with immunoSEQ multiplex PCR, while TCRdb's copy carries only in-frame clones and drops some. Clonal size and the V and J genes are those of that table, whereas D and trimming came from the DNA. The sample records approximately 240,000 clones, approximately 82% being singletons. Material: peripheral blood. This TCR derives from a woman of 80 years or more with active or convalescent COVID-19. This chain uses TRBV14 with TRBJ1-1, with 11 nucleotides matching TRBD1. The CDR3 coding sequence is TGTGCCAGCAGCCAAGAGGACAGGGGGCCCACTGAAGCTTTCTTT. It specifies CASSQEDRGPTEAFF.